This T cell receptor (beta chain) was found in a study of T-cell memory formation after mild COVID-19. Study results and limitations: Clones that shrank (day 15 to 85) were balanced CD4/CD8, whereas later expanders leaned CD4+.

The 5'RACE method, run with constant-segment primers, produced TCR alpha and TCR beta cDNA libraries (carrying sample barcodes and UMIs). TCRdb recomputed calls from the 5' RACE reads with MiXCR, one row per CDR3 protein. The table has roughly 350,000 distinct CDR3 sequences, roughly 13% seen once. Germline trimming cut 1 base from V and 3 bases from J; bases unmatched to any gene: 5. There are 15 residues in the CDR3. Germline values: CDR1 KGHSH, CDR2 LQKENI. The sample holds a few counts of this clonotype. Its antigen remains unknown. Sequences were obtained from PBMCs or a T cell subset sorted from them (not recorded which). The origin of this receptor is a man aged 18-30 years who had mild COVID-19 (a few samples of this study predate the infection). Cell type and time point are not known. V gene TRBV18 combines with J gene TRBJ2-5, with 7 nucleotides matching TRBD1. The CDR3 DNA is TGTGCCAGCTCACCACTAGGGACAGCTAAAGAGACCCAGTACTTC. Its protein is CASSPLGTAKETQYF.